These T cell receptor beta chains were read from a single sample in a study of Siglec-9 on CD8 T cells in melanoma. Assay: immunoSEQ multiplex PCR; the TCRdb copy retains only in-frame clones and omits some. This table holds around 39,000 clones, roughly 80% found once. Sequencing used Siglec-9- CD8+ T cells sorted from blood. The origin of the receptors is a human donor in good health. Both conserved end residues are part of each CDR3. Fields, in order: clone size, J gene, V gene, D gene, CDR3 protein, CDR3 DNA. The D gene is left open where the match is weak. Only part of the rows carry a size: once, few, many, or a class if the clone is expanded.

.	TRBJ1-2	TRBV16	TRBD1	CASSPGDSRNYGYTF	TGTGCCAGCAGCCCTGGGGACAGCAGGAACTATGGCTACACCTTC
.	TRBJ2-5	TRBV4-1	TRBD1	CASSRLKDRAQETQYF	TGCGCCAGCAGCCGGCTAAAGGACAGGGCCCAAGAGACCCAGTACTTC
.	TRBJ2-7	TRBV6-5	.	CASSYYGSRAHEQYF	TGTGCCAGCAGTTACTACGGGTCCCGGGCCCACGAGCAGTACTTC
.	TRBJ2-7	TRBV27	TRBD1	CASSSPSRTGDFEQYF	TGTGCCAGCAGTAGCCCCTCTAGGACAGGGGATTTCGAGCAGTACTTC
.	TRBJ2-1	TRBV11-2	.	CASSPPFPGMPEQFF	TGTGCCAGCAGCCCGCCATTTCCGGGGATGCCAGAGCAGTTCTTC
.	TRBJ1-1	TRBV19	TRBD1	CASSIGQGNTEAFF	TGTGCCAGTAGTATTGGACAGGGGAACACTGAAGCCTTCTTT
.	TRBJ2-5	TRBV7-3	.	CASSPLGGQETQYF	TGTGCCAGCAGCCCTTTGGGGGGCCAAGAGACCCAGTACTTC
.	TRBJ1-2	TRBV27	.	CASTPGLSPHYGYTF	TGTGCCAGCACCCCCGGGTTGTCTCCCCACTATGGCTACACCTTC
.	TRBJ2-1	TRBV5-1	.	CASSLGGPEQFF	TGCGCCAGCAGCTTGGGGGGGCCTGAGCAGTTCTTC
.	TRBJ2-7	TRBV19	.	CASSTLPGSQNEQYF	TGTGCCAGTAGTACCCTCCCAGGGTCCCAGAACGAGCAGTACTTC
.	TRBJ2-7	TRBV28	.	CASSLASLVYEQYF	TGTGCCAGCAGTTTGGCGAGTTTGGTCTACGAGCAGTACTTC
.	TRBJ1-1	TRBV19	.	CASSILGHEAFF	TGTGCCAGTAGTATTTTAGGACATGAAGCTTTCTTT
.	TRBJ2-2	TRBV29-1	.	CSVEEGSTGELFF	TGCAGCGTTGAAGAGGGTAGCACCGGGGAGCTGTTTTTT
.	TRBJ1-5	TRBV27	TRBD1	CASSTTGYNQPQHF	TGTGCCAGCAGTACGACAGGGTACAATCAGCCCCAGCATTTT
.	TRBJ2-7	TRBV28	.	CASSLIAGSTYEQYF	TGTGCCAGCAGTTTAATCGCGGGATCTACCTACGAGCAGTACTTC
.	TRBJ1-2	TRBV4-2	TRBD1	CASSRDRGMDGYTF	TGTGCCAGCAGCCGTGACAGGGGGATGGATGGCTACACCTTC
.	TRBJ2-7	TRBV6-5	.	CASRKTGAYEQYF	TGTGCCAGCAGAAAGACGGGGGCCTACGAGCAGTACTTC
few	TRBJ1-2	TRBV9	.	CASSPRLGEHGYTF	TGTGCCAGCAGCCCACGATTGGGGGAGCATGGCTACACCTTC
.	TRBJ1-2	TRBV4-2	.	CASSQARGTNYGYTF	TGTGCCAGCAGCCAAGCCCGGGGGACGAACTATGGCTACACCTTC
.	TRBJ2-1	TRBV10-3	TRBD2	CAIRLGTSGRNTNEQFF	TGTGCCATCAGACTTGGGACTAGCGGGAGGAATACGAATGAGCAGTTCTTC
few	TRBJ1-1	TRBV27	.	CASSLERSNTEAFF	TGTGCCAGCAGTTTAGAACGATCTAACACTGAAGCTTTCTTT
.	TRBJ2-2	TRBV9	.	CASSVDPETGELFF	TGTGCCAGCAGCGTAGACCCCGAAACCGGGGAGCTGTTTTTT
.	TRBJ1-1	TRBV6-6	.	CASRGLSTEAFF	TGTGCCAGCCGGGGGCTAAGCACTGAAGCTTTCTTT
few	TRBJ1-1	TRBV2	.	CASSDAEGGVNTEAFF	TGTGCCAGCAGTGATGCGGAGGGCGGGGTGAACACTGAAGCTTTCTTT
once	TRBJ1-2	TRBV30	.	CAWYNGPNYGYTF	TGTGCCTGGTATAACGGCCCGAACTATGGCTACACCTTC
.	TRBJ2-7	TRBV27	TRBD2	CASSSGLAVSSYEQYF	TGTGCCAGCAGTTCAGGACTAGCGGTTAGCTCCTACGAGCAGTACTTC
few	TRBJ1-6	TRBV7-8	.	CASSLAGGERLKDNSPLHF	TGTGCCAGCAGCTTAGCCGGCGGGGAGAGGTTGAAGGATAATTCACCCCTCCACTTT
.	TRBJ2-7	TRBV19	.	CASSIMASDEQYF	TGTGCCAGTAGTATTATGGCATCGGACGAGCAGTACTTC
.	TRBJ2-1	TRBV13	TRBD2	CASSQSGISYNEQFF	TGTGCCAGCAGTCAGAGCGGGATATCCTACAATGAGCAGTTCTTC
once	TRBJ2-1	TRBV2	.	CASSEAGGSYNEQFF	TGTGCCAGCAGTGAAGCAGGGGGCTCCTACAATGAGCAGTTCTTC
few	TRBJ1-1	TRBV28	.	CASSLLGGAWTEAFF	TGTGCCAGCAGTTTGTTGGGGGGGGCTTGGACTGAAGCTTTCTTT
.	TRBJ2-7	TRBV28	.	CASSSRQITYEQYF	TGTGCCAGCAGTTCCCGACAGATTACGTACGAGCAGTACTTC
.	TRBJ1-5	TRBV19	.	CASSIMGTQGLQPQHF	TGTGCCAGTAGTATAATGGGCACCCAGGGCTTGCAGCCCCAGCATTTT
.	TRBJ2-7	TRBV6-5	.	CASSYGGSRRDEQYF	TGTGCCAGCAGTTATGGCGGCAGCAGGCGGGACGAGCAGTACTTC
few	TRBJ1-4	TRBV6-5	.	CASSSSDDNEKLFF	TGTGCCAGCAGTTCCTCGGATGACAATGAAAAACTGTTTTTT
.	TRBJ2-7	TRBV4-1	TRBD1	CASSAGQVGYEQYF	TGCGCCAGCAGCGCGGGACAGGTGGGCTACGAGCAGTACTTC
.	TRBJ1-2	TRBV6-1	.	CASSPDSNYGYTF	TGTGCCAGCAGTCCCGACAGTAACTATGGCTACACCTTC
once	TRBJ1-1	TRBV27	.	CASSLVGNTEAFF	TGTGCCAGCAGTTTGGTCGGGAACACTGAAGCTTTCTTT
.	TRBJ2-7	TRBV18	.	CASSPSNGEPYEQYF	TGTGCCAGCTCACCTTCCAACGGGGAGCCCTACGAGCAGTACTTC
.	TRBJ2-7	TRBV29-1	.	CSVQIQGYEQYF	TGCAGCGTCCAGATTCAGGGGTACGAGCAGTACTTC
.	TRBJ1-4	TRBV13	TRBD1	CASSSDRFPEKLFF	TGTGCCAGCAGCTCGGACAGGTTTCCTGAAAAACTGTTTTTT
.	TRBJ2-5	TRBV7-7	TRBD2	CASGTSGGPQETQYF	TGTGCTAGCGGGACTAGCGGGGGCCCCCAAGAGACCCAGTACTTC
.	TRBJ1-4	TRBV6-1	.	CASGGLGDDEKLFF	TGTGCCAGCGGGGGTCTAGGAGACGATGAAAAACTGTTTTTT
.	TRBJ1-4	TRBV11-2	TRBD1	CASSLEDRGPTNEKLFF	TGTGCCAGCAGCTTAGAGGACAGGGGGCCAACTAATGAAAAACTGTTTTTT
.	TRBJ2-1	TRBV11-3	.	CASSSRDFSYNEQFF	TGTGCCAGCAGCTCAAGAGATTTCTCCTACAATGAGCAGTTCTTC
.	TRBJ2-3	TRBV5-6	.	CASSLGAGVGDTQYF	TGTGCCAGCAGCTTGGGGGCCGGGGTGGGCGATACGCAGTATTTT
once	TRBJ2-7	TRBV11-2	.	CASSSRDLIYEQYF	TGTGCCAGCAGCTCCCGGGACCTAATTTACGAGCAGTACTTC
.	TRBJ2-7	TRBV11-3	TRBD1	CASSLDTGQSYEQYF	TGTGCCAGCAGCTTAGATACGGGACAGTCCTACGAGCAGTACTTC
.	TRBJ2-5	TRBV7-9	TRBD1	CASSPGTAPETQYF	TGTGCCAGCAGCCCCGGGACAGCACCGGAGACCCAGTACTTC
few	TRBJ1-1	TRBV4-1	.	CASSQDLEGVSNTEAFF	TGCGCCAGCAGCCAAGATCTAGAGGGGGTCTCGAACACTGAAGCTTTCTTT
.	TRBJ2-7	TRBV15	.	CATGVDNYEQYF	TGTGCCACCGGGGTGGACAACTACGAGCAGTACTTC
.	TRBJ2-4	TRBV25-1	.	CASSEGLARDIQYF	TGTGCCAGCTCCGAAGGGTTAGCCAGGGACATTCAGTACTTC
.	TRBJ2-1	TRBV5-1	.	CASSLISSYNEQFF	TGCGCCAGCAGCCTTATTAGCTCCTACAATGAGCAGTTCTTC
.	TRBJ2-1	TRBV29-1	TRBD2	CSVETSGGYNEQFF	TGTAGCGTTGAAACTAGCGGGGGTTACAATGAGCAGTTCTTC
.	TRBJ2-1	TRBV14	TRBD2	CASSPLAGGVYNEQFF	TGTGCCAGCAGCCCTTTAGCGGGAGGTGTCTACAATGAGCAGTTCTTC
.	TRBJ2-1	TRBV5-1	TRBD1	CASSKGQGIYNEQFF	TGCGCCAGCAGCAAGGGACAGGGAATCTACAATGAGCAGTTCTTC
.	TRBJ1-4	TRBV9	.	CASSVGGSSTNEKLFF	TGTGCCAGCAGCGTAGGAGGAAGCTCAACTAATGAAAAACTGTTTTTT
.	TRBJ1-5	TRBV11-2	TRBD1	CASSFEQGENQPQHF	TGTGCCAGCAGCTTTGAACAGGGGGAAAATCAGCCCCAGCATTTT